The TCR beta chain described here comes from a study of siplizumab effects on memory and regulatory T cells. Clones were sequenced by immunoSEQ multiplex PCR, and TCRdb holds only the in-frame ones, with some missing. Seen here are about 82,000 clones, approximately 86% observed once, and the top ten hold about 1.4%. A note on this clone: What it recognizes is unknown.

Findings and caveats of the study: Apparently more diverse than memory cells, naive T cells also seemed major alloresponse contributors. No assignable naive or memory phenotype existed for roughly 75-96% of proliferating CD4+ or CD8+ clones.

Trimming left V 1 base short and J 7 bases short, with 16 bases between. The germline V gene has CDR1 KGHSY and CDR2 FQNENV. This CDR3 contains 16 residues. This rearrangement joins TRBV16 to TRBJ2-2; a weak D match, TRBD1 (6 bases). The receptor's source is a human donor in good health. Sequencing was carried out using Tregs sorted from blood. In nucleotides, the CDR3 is TGTGCCAGCAGCCAATTCGACACGCAGGGGATCGGGGAGCTGTTTTTT. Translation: CASSQFDTQGIGELFF.